Listed below are T cell receptor beta chains from one sample, sequenced in a study of PD-1 blockade in classical Hodgkin lymphoma. The method was immunoSEQ multiplex PCR; TCRdb's version includes in-frame clones alone and lacks a portion of them. The sample has approximately 20,000 clones, about 88% seen once. Sequenced input: CD4+ T cells from blood. The receptors stem from a human donor with classical Hodgkin lymphoma. The CDR3 runs from the conserved cysteine through the conserved F or W. The D gene is left open where the match is weak. Rows give clone size only sometimes, using once, few, many, or a class for an expanded clone.

CDR3nt,CDR3aa,d_gene,j_gene,abundance,v_gene
TGTGCCAGCAGCTTTTCCTACAATGAGCAGTTCTTC,CASSFSYNEQFF,NA,TRBJ2-1,NA,TRBV7-2
TGTGCCAGCAGTTACTCGGGAGGATCGGAGACCCAGTACTTC,CASSYSGGSETQYF,NA,TRBJ2-5,NA,TRBV6-5
TGTGCCAGCAGCCCGACAGGGACTTGGGGCTACACCTTC,CASSPTGTWGYTF,TRBD1,TRBJ1-2,NA,TRBV6-5
TGCGCCAGCCGGGAAAGCCTCAGGGGTGCTGACGAGCAGTACTTC,CASRESLRGADEQYF,NA,TRBJ2-7,NA,TRBV5-1
TGTGCCAGCAGCCCTCGGACTAGCGGGAGGCAATACGAGCAGTACTTC,CASSPRTSGRQYEQYF,TRBD2,TRBJ2-7,once,TRBV11-2
TGCGCCAGCAGCTTAGGTAGTCAGGGGACAACCACAGATACGCAGTATTTT,CASSLGSQGTTTDTQYF,NA,TRBJ2-3,NA,TRBV5-1
TGCGCCAGCAGCTTGGCCAGGGCAGGGGGTATGGAGACCCAGTACTTC,CASSLARAGGMETQYF,TRBD1,TRBJ2-5,NA,TRBV5-1
TGCGCCAGCAGCCAAGATTTTACAGGGGGCCTCACAGATACGCAGTATTTT,CASSQDFTGGLTDTQYF,TRBD1,TRBJ2-3,NA,TRBV4-1
TGTGCCAGCAGCAACGGGGGAAGTGGGGGTTTAGGACCGAATGAAAAACTGTTTTTT,CASSNGGSGGLGPNEKLFF,NA,TRBJ1-4,NA,TRBV9
TGTGCCAGCAGCTTAAGGGGGGGGGCAGGGAGGAACGAGGCTTTCTTT,CASSLRGGAGRNEAFF,NA,TRBJ1-1,NA,TRBV11-2
TGTGCCAGTAGTATAGATCGTGTGACAGAAGCTTTCTTT,CASSIDRVTEAFF,NA,TRBJ1-1,NA,TRBV19
TGTGCCACCCAGGGGAGCTCCTATAATTCACCCCTCCACTTT,CATQGSSYNSPLHF,NA,TRBJ1-6,NA,TRBV10-3
TGTGCCACCGAGAGGGCAGGGGGGTATGGCTACACCTTC,CATERAGGYGYTF,TRBD1,TRBJ1-2,NA,TRBV28
TGCGCCAGCAGCCAAGTTGGCCGGGGCCTAATAGAGACCCAGTACTTC,CASSQVGRGLIETQYF,NA,TRBJ2-5,NA,TRBV4-1